This T cell receptor beta chain originates from a study of molecular identifiers for immune sequencing clone quantification. Worth noting for this clonotype: The antigen remains undetermined.

Methods described previously, with TCR primers listed, were used for bulk TCR libraries. Using its own MiXCR run on the PCR reads, TCRdb lists one record per CDR3 protein. Among approximately 590,000 distinct CDR3 sequences listed, 25% were seen once. With 10%, 30% or 50% of RNA, 20,000 to 1,000,000 naive CD8 T cells were sequenced. Germline V gene lookup returns CDR1 SGDLS and CDR2 YYNGEE. V shed 5 bases and J 2 bases; nucleotides not matched to a gene: 9. CDR3 length equals 15 residues. Study outcomes and limitations: Spiked Jurkat TCR RNA equivalent to one cell was reportedly detectable in around 980,000 naive cells.

The sequencing sample was made of naive CD8+ T cells from blood, with Jurkat cell RNA spiked in. Indicated subset: FACS-sorted CD8+CD4-CCR7+CD45RA+ naive T cells. The TCR was taken from a human donor in good health. Some libraries in this study had Jurkat cell RNA spiked in. V is TRBV9 and J is TRBJ2-7, with TRBD1 matching 8 bases. The CDR3 DNA is TGTGCCAGCAGTCCTACAGGGGGGAACACCTACGAGCAGTACTTC. Translation: CASSPTGGNTYEQYF.